Below, 28 T cell receptor beta chains from the same sample are listed, as sequenced in a study of beta chain features in type 1 diabetes. Points from the study as a whole: Moderate yet significant TCRB CDR3 shortening was seen in Type 1 diabetes patients in all four CD4+ subsets.

Expressed TCRB transcripts were sequenced because the entire RNA isolate underwent reverse transcription. Libraries were prepared by immunoSEQ multiplex PCR; TCRdb keeps only in-frame clonotypes and omits some of them. The sample carries about 640,000 clones, around 12% recorded once. The antigens for these receptors are not known. The sequenced sample was naive CD4+ T cells from blood. The receptors were sampled from a young man with type 1 diabetes.

This clone appeared a few times. V is TRBV6-5 and J is TRBJ2-1, with TRBD2 matching over 11 bases. V lost 9 bases and J lost 4; bases outside the gene matches: 5. This CDR3 is 14 amino acids long. CDR1 and CDR2 from the germline V gene are MNHEY and SVGAGI. In nucleotides, the CDR3 is TGTGCCAGTAAACTAGCGGGGGAGTACAATGAGCAGTTCTTC. This sequence encodes CASKLAGEYNEQFF.

This clone was seen a few times. The chain joins TRBV7-6 to TRBJ1-4; 8 bases are a match to TRBD1. Germline V gene data show CDR1 as SGHVS and CDR2 as FNYEAQ. This CDR3 is built from 16 residues. After removal of 5 bases from V and 5 bases from J, the junction contained 10 bases not matched to a gene. Here the CDR3 DNA reads TGTGCCAGCAGCCCCGGGCCCAGGGGGCGCAATGAAAAACTGTTTTTT. This translates into CASSPGPRGRNEKLFF.

This clone was seen more than once but under ten times. V usage is TRBV7-7 and J usage is TRBJ2-1, with 11 bases fitting TRBD1. Trimming cost V 3 bases and J 4 bases; bases outside gene matches: 2. Looked up from germline, CDR1 is SSHAT and CDR2 is FNYEAQ (reference sequence). The CDR3 runs to 15 residues. The CDR3 nucleotides read TGTGCCAGCAGCTTGGGACAGGGGGTTTACAATGAGCAGTTCTTC. Translation: CASSLGQGVYNEQFF.

The chain has TRBV4-3 and TRBJ1-1; D unclear. CDR3 length equals 15 residues. V was pared by 0 bases and J by 3 bases, with 11 bases between. In germline, CDR1 is LGHNA, CDR2 YSLEER. This chain's CDR3 is CASSQDRYRDTEAFF. CDR3 in DNA: TGCGCCAGCAGCCAAGACCGGTATCGGGACACTGAAGCTTTCTTT.

The chain uses TRBV7-9 and TRBJ1-1; the D is unclear. The CDR3 runs 13 residues. The V end was cut by 5 bases, the J end by 3 bases, with 10 bases between. Germline lookup yields CDR1 SEHNR and CDR2 FQNEAQ (reference sequence). As DNA, the CDR3 is TGTGCCAGCAGCGCCCACGGGGACACTGAAGCTTTCTTT. Translation gives CASSAHGDTEAFF. The variable domain in full, completed from reference TRBV7-9 and TRBJ1-1, reads DTGVSQNPRHKITKRGQNVTFRCDPISEHNRLYWYRQTLGQGPEFLTYFQNEAQLEKSRLLSDRFSAERPKGSFSTLEIQRTEQGDSAMYLCASSAHGDTEAFFGQGTRLTVV.

The chain carries TRBV5-4 and TRBJ2-1, with 8 nucleotides matching TRBD1. Germline V gene sequence: CDR1 SGHNT, CDR2 YYREEE (reference sequence). The CDR3 sequence is 14 residues long. J gave up 9 bases and V 2 bases, and 7 bases lay outside the gene matches. CDR3 in amino acids: CASSLDQGAGEQFF. DNA of the CDR3: TGTGCCAGCAGCTTAGACCAGGGGGCGGGTGAGCAGTTCTTC.

The chain carries TRBV5-1 and TRBJ2-7; D perhaps matches TRBD1 (5 bases). This CDR3 has 16 amino acids. CDR1 is SGHRS, CDR2 YFSETQ, per germline. V lost 2 bases to trimming and J lost 0 bases, with 15 bases between them. The CDR3 spells CASSLKYRQTSYEQYF. The CDR3 coding sequence is TGCGCCAGCAGCTTAAAATACCGACAGACCTCCTACGAGCAGTACTTC. Filled out from reference TRBV5-1 and TRBJ2-7, the complete variable domain reads KAGVTQTPRYLIKTRGQQVTLSCSPISGHRSVSWYQQTPGQGLQFLFEYFSETQRNKGNFPGRFSGRQFSNSRSEMNVSTLELGDSALYLCASSLKYRQTSYEQYFGPGTRLTVT.

This sequence joins TRBV29-1 and TRBJ2-7; 9 nucleotides agree with TRBD1. The CDR3 covers 12 residues. V dropped 7 bases and J dropped 5; count of bases not matched to a gene: 6. Per the germline V gene, CDR1 is SQVTM and CDR2 is ANQGSEA. CDR3 loop: CSAGTGSDEQYF. CDR3 DNA sequence: TGCAGCGCGGGGACAGGGAGCGACGAGCAGTACTTC.

CDR3 DNA sequence: TGTGCCAGCAGCCCCGGGATTAATGAAAAACTGTTTTTT. It codes for CASSPGINEKLFF. V and J are TRBV7-9 and TRBJ1-4; D uncertain. The germline gives CDR1 SEHNR, CDR2 FQNEAQ (reference sequence). The CDR3 runs to 13 residues. V lost 5 bases and J 4 bases, leaving 8 bases between the germline ends.

The chain is built from TRBV6-6 and TRBJ2-7; maybe TRBD1 (6 bases). The CDR3 spans 15 residues. Looked up from germline, CDR1 is MNHNY and CDR2 is SVGAGI (reference sequence). V was shortened by 2 bases and J by 2 bases, with 13 bases between the two germline ends. The CDR3 sequence: CASSYGGQATYEQYF. DNA of the CDR3: TGTGCCAGCAGTTACGGGGGACAAGCGACCTACGAGCAGTACTTC.

The chain carries TRBV9 and TRBJ2-1; a weak D match, TRBD2 (6 bases). The CDR3 consists of 14 residues. Trimming left V 2 bases short and J 0 bases short, with 6 bases between. Looked up from germline, CDR1 is SGDLS and CDR2 is YYNGEE. CDR3 sequence reads: CASSVGGSYNEQFF. The CDR3 DNA sequence: TGTGCCAGCAGCGTCGGGGGCTCCTACAATGAGCAGTTCTTC. Together with reference TRBV9 and TRBJ2-1, the CDR3 gives the full variable domain: DSGVTQTPKHLITATGQRVTLRCSPRSGDLSVYWYQQSLDQGLQFLIQYYNGEERAKGNILERFSAQQFPDLHSELNLSSLELGDSALYFCASSVGGSYNEQFFGPGTRLTVL.

The chain links TRBV4-2 to TRBJ1-2; D is unclear. CDR1 and CDR2 (germline): LGHNA, YNFKEQ. V dropped 0 bases and J dropped 2 bases, with 10 bases sitting between them. The CDR3 has 15 amino acids. The CDR3 reads CASSQDWIQNYGYTF. DNA of the CDR3: TGTGCCAGCAGCCAAGATTGGATCCAAAACTATGGCTACACCTTC.

This clone was picked up a small number of times. The CDR3 DNA is TGTGCCAGCAGCGTCGACAGCAATAATTCACCCCTCCACTTT. The encoded protein is CASSVDSNNSPLHF. The chain combines TRBV9 with TRBJ1-6; perhaps TRBD1 as D (5 bases). The CDR3 extends over 14 amino acids. The V and J ends lost 2 bases and 5 bases respectively, with 8 bases between them. Germline assignment: CDR1 SGDLS and CDR2 YYNGEE.

The sample holds a few counts of this clone. The chain joins TRBV27 to TRBJ1-2; 8 positions match TRBD1. CDR3 length: 15 residues. Germline CDR1 reads MNHEY; CDR2 reads SMNVEV (reference sequence). The junction had 7 bases not matched to a gene; V was cut back by 4 bases and J by 3 bases. CDR3 amino acids: CASSSRHRGDYGYTF. The CDR3 DNA reads as TGTGCCAGCAGTTCACGCCACAGGGGGGACTATGGCTACACCTTC.

V and J are TRBV29-1 and TRBJ1-2; 8 bases align to TRBD1. The V gene end was trimmed by 8 bases and the J gene end by 8 bases; junction bases not matched to a gene: 16. This CDR3 contains 14 residues. Looked up from germline, CDR1 is SQVTM and CDR2 is ANQGSEA. DNA for the CDR3: TGCAGCACTGGCGGGGGACAGGATCTTTGGGGCTACACCTTC. Translation gives CSTGGGQDLWGYTF.

The chain uses TRBV30 and TRBJ2-1; 7 bases match TRBD2. V lost 5 bases to trimming and J lost 2 bases; unmatched junction nucleotides: 9. Germline V gene sequence: CDR1 GTSNPN, CDR2 SVGIG (reference sequence). There are 15 residues in the CDR3. The CDR3 DNA is TGTGCCTGGGAATTCGGGGCGGGGGCCTACAATGAGCAGTTCTTC. This gives the protein CAWEFGAGAYNEQFF.

The rearrangement joins TRBV5-1 to TRBJ1-4; D perhaps matches TRBD1 (6 bases). Trimming cost V 2 bases and J 5 bases, with 7 bases left between them. The CDR3 has 13 amino acids. The germline gives CDR1 SGHRS, CDR2 YFSETQ. The CDR3 sequence is CASSLRGNEKLFF. As DNA, the CDR3 is TGCGCCAGCAGCTTAAGGGGGAATGAAAAACTGTTTTTT.

This clone was counted a few times. The sample carries other DNA sequences with the same CDR3. The rearrangement uses TRBV2 and TRBJ2-1; D perhaps matches TRBD1 (5 bases). Trimming took off 4 bases at V and 0 bases at J, with 7 bases between the two ends. CDR1 is SNHLY and CDR2 is FYNNEI in the germline V gene. The CDR3 is made up of 14 amino acids. The CDR3: CASSGGRSYNEQFF. The CDR3 DNA reads TGTGCCAGCAGTGGGGGCCGCTCCTACAATGAGCAGTTCTTC.

The rearrangement links TRBV5-6 to TRBJ2-3; tentative D call: TRBD1 (6 bases). CDR1 is SGHDT and CDR2 is YYEEEE in the germline V gene. The V end was cut by 4 bases, the J end by 2 bases, with 11 bases between. The CDR3 consists of 14 residues. CDR3 protein: CASSTQGFTDTQYF. In DNA, the CDR3 is TGTGCCAGCAGCACACAGGGATTCACAGATACGCAGTATTTT. The full variable domain, in which reference TRBV5-6 and TRBJ2-3 provide the parts outside the CDR3, is DAGVTQSPTHLIKTRGQQVTLRCSPKSGHDTVSWYQQALGQGPQFIFQYYEEEERQRGNFPDRFSGHQFPNYSSELNVNALLLGDSALYLCASSTQGFTDTQYFGPGTRLTVL.

This clone was seen a few times. V usage is TRBV7-8 and J usage is TRBJ2-7; 8 positions match TRBD1. J lost 2 bases, V lost 5 bases, and 5 bases had no gene match. The CDR3 sequence is 14 residues long. Germline assignment: CDR1 SGHVS and CDR2 FQNEAQ. CDR3 DNA: TGTGCCAGCAGCGACCAGACAGGGGCCTACGAGCAGTACTTC. Protein sequence: CASSDQTGAYEQYF.

In its sample, this clone was seen a few times. V is TRBV7-6 and J is TRBJ1-1; no clear D. Germline lookup yields CDR1 SGHVS and CDR2 FNYEAQ. The CDR3 sequence is 15 residues long. V lost 1 base and J 1 base, leaving 10 bases between the germline ends. The CDR3 sequence is CASSLVEAENTEAFF. DNA of the CDR3: TGTGCCAGCAGCTTAGTGGAGGCAGAGAACACTGAAGCTTTCTTT. Full variable domain (outside the CDR3, taken from reference TRBV7-6 and TRBJ1-1): GAGVSQSPRYKVTKRGQDVALRCDPISGHVSLYWYRQALGQGPEFLTYFNYEAQQDKSGLPNDRFSAERPEGSISTLTIQRTEQRDSAMYRCASSLVEAENTEAFFGQGTRLTVV.

The rearrangement joins TRBV27 to TRBJ1-3, with TRBD1 as a possible D gene (5 bases). The CDR3 runs to 15 residues. Germline assignment: CDR1 MNHEY and CDR2 SMNVEV (reference sequence). V gave up 3 bases and J gave up 8 bases, with 17 bases separating them. Here the CDR3 reads CASSFVKGASDTIYF. The CDR3 nucleotides are TGTGCCAGCAGTTTCGTAAAAGGGGCATCAGACACCATATATTTT.

This clone was observed a handful of times. The CDR3 region is CASSLGGGVDSPLHF. CDR3 in DNA: TGTGCCAGCAGCTTAGGAGGAGGGGTCGATTCACCCCTCCACTTT. The rearrangement uses TRBV7-9 and TRBJ1-6; D might be TRBD1 (5 bases). CDR3 length equals 15 residues. The germline gives CDR1 SEHNR, CDR2 FQNEAQ (reference sequence). Deletions cut 1 base from V and 8 bases from J, with 12 bases between.

J is TRBJ1-1 and V is TRBV2; D not resolved. The CDR3 runs 13 residues. V was clipped by 8 bases and J by 0 bases, with 10 bases between them. Germline assignment: CDR1 SNHLY and CDR2 FYNNEI. CDR3 residues: CASAREVNTEAFF. The DNA for the CDR3 is TGTGCCAGCGCCCGTGAGGTGAACACTGAAGCTTTCTTT. Supplemented by reference TRBV2 and TRBJ1-1, the full variable domain reads EPEVTQTPSHQVTQMGQEVILRCVPISNHLYFYWYRQILGQKVEFLVSFYNNEISEKSEIFDDQFSVERPDGSNFTLKIRSTKLEDSAMYFCASAREVNTEAFFGQGTRLTVV.

This clone came up a few times. The chain links TRBV30 to TRBJ2-1; maybe TRBD2 (7 bases). The CDR3 length is 15 residues. Germline-derived CDR1 and CDR2 are GTSNPN and SVGIG (reference sequence). The ends were cut back, 0 bases at V and 9 bases at J, with 18 bases in the middle. The CDR3 nucleotides read TGTGCCTGGAGTGTGCTGGACAGTAGCGGGCGTGAGCAGTTCTTC. Its translation: CAWSVLDSSGREQFF.

The chain is built from TRBV4-3 and TRBJ2-7; D is ambiguous. From germline, CDR1 is LGHNA and CDR2 YSLEER. This CDR3 has 14 amino acids. Trimming removed 1 base from V and 2 bases from J, with 9 bases in between. The CDR3 loop reads CASSQVTYTYEQYF. CDR3 sequence (DNA): TGCGCCAGCAGCCAAGTGACCTACACCTACGAGCAGTACTTC.

The rearrangement links TRBV10-2 to TRBJ2-3, with D uncertain. Trimming cost V 1 base and J 4 bases, with 12 bases left between them. This CDR3 is 15 amino acids long. Germline loops: CDR1 WSHSY, CDR2 SAAADI. The CDR3 spells CASSEFDRAADTQYF. As DNA, the CDR3 is TGCGCCAGCAGTGAGTTTGATAGGGCAGCAGATACGCAGTATTTT.

This clone was observed a handful of times. The rearrangement uses TRBV7-2 and TRBJ1-4; 10 bases match TRBD1. Germline values: CDR1 SGHTA, CDR2 FQGNSA. The V gene end was trimmed by 5 bases and the J gene end by 8 bases; junction bases not matched to a gene: 8. This CDR3 is 15 amino acids long. The CDR3 DNA sequence: TGTGCCAGCAGCGCAGGACAGGGGGTAAAGGAAAAACTGTTTTTT. It yields the protein CASSAGQGVKEKLFF.